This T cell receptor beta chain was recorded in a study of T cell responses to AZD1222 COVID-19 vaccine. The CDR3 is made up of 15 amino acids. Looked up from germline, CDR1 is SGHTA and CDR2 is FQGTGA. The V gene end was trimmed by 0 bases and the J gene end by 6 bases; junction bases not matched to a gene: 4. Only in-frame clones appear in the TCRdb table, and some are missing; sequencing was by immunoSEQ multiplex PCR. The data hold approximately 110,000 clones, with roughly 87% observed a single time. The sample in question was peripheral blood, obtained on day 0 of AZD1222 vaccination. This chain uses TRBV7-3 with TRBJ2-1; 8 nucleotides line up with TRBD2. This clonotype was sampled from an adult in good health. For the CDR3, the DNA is TGTGCCAGCAGCTTAACTAGCGGGGTTCTCAATGAGCAGTTCTTC. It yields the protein CASSLTSGVLNEQFF.